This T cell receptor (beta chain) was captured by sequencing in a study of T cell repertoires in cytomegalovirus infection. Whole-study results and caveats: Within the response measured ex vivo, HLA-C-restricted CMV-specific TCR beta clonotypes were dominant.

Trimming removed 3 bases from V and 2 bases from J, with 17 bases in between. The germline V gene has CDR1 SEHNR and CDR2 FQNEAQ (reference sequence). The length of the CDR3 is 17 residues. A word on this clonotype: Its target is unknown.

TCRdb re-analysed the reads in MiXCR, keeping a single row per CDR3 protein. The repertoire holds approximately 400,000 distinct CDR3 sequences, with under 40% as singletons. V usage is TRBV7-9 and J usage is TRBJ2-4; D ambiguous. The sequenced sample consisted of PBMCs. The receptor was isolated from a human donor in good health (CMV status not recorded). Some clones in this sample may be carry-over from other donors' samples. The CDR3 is CASSFVAGSPSKNIQYF. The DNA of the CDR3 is TGTGCCAGCAGCTTTGTGGCAGGCTCGCCGTCCAAAAACATTCAGTACTTC.